These 32 T cell receptor beta chains were sequenced from one sample in a study of cytomegalovirus exposure and HLA in healthy donors. PCR primers comprised 60 Vbeta and 13 Jbeta primers. Here immunoSEQ multiplex PCR was the method, and the copy in TCRdb shows in-frame clones only, minus some. The sample includes around 150,000 clones, over 75% of them seen just once. The sequenced material came from PBMCs. The receptor set was obtained from a woman in her 30s in good health and CMV-seronegative.

The chain links TRBV27 to TRBJ2-7; tentatively, D is TRBD2 (6 bases). Germline assignment: CDR1 MNHEY and CDR2 SMNVEV (reference sequence). CDR3 length: 14 residues. Trimming took off 2 bases at V and 2 bases at J, with 10 bases between the two ends. Here the CDR3 reads CASSLMGGPYEQYF. CDR3 sequence (DNA): TGTGCCAGCAGTTTAATGGGAGGTCCCTACGAGCAGTACTTC.

This clone was seen once. The chain combines TRBV18 with TRBJ2-1; weak D call: TRBD1 (5 bases). The CDR3 has 15 residues. In germline, CDR1 is KGHSH, CDR2 LQKENI. The germline V and J ends were trimmed by 2 bases and 4 bases, with 12 bases remaining between them. DNA for the CDR3: TGTGCCAGCTCACCATGGTTACAGGAGTACAATGAGCAGTTCTTC. Translating it yields CASSPWLQEYNEQFF.

The V and J genes are TRBV27 and TRBJ2-1; TRBD2 agrees at 12 bases. The CDR3 extends over 15 amino acids. The germline gives CDR1 MNHEY, CDR2 SMNVEV (reference sequence). The junction had 7 bases not matched to a gene; V was cut back by 5 bases and J by 8 bases. The CDR3 loop reads CASSRLAGEWDEQFF. CDR3 DNA: TGTGCCAGCAGTCGACTAGCGGGGGAATGGGATGAGCAGTTCTTC.

The chain links TRBV18 to TRBJ1-5; D is uncertain. The CDR3 is 14 residues long. Germline CDR1 and CDR2: KGHSH and LQKENI. Trimming pared 0 bases from V and 5 bases from J, leaving 8 bases between. The chain's CDR3 is CASSPPGPDQPQHF. The CDR3 DNA reads as TGTGCCAGCTCACCACCTGGGCCCGATCAGCCCCAGCATTTT.

The chain carries TRBV4-1 and TRBJ1-1; D ambiguous. Per the germline V gene, CDR1 is MGHRA and CDR2 is YSYEKL. This CDR3 spans 13 amino acids. V lost 9 bases, J lost 1 base, and 12 bases lay in between. The CDR3: CASTYQRNTEAFF. The DNA for the CDR3 is TGCGCCAGTACCTACCAGCGGAACACTGAAGCTTTCTTT.

J is TRBJ2-6 and V is TRBV25-1; D is perhaps TRBD2 (5 bases). CDR3 size: 15 residues. Germline V gene sequence: CDR1 MGHDK, CDR2 SYGVNS. The ends were cut back, 8 bases at V and 2 bases at J, with 13 bases in the middle. The CDR3 loop is CASRRPGTGANVLTF. In nucleotides, the CDR3 is TGTGCCAGCCGAAGACCCGGGACTGGGGCCAACGTCCTGACTTTC.

A few counts support this clone. The chain is built from TRBV15 and TRBJ2-1; 7 bases line up with TRBD1. CDR3 length: 15 amino acids. V gave up 4 bases and J gave up 0 bases; unmatched junction bases: 3. The germline V gene has CDR1 LNHNV and CDR2 YYDKDF (reference sequence). CDR3 DNA: TGTGCCACCAGCATCTACAGGGGCTCCTACAATGAGCAGTTCTTC. Its translation is CATSIYRGSYNEQFF. Complete variable domain (other parts from reference TRBV15 and TRBJ2-1): DAMVIQNPRYQVTQFGKPVTLSCSQTLNHNVMYWYQQKSSQAPKLLFHYYDKDFNNEADTPDNFQSRRPNTSFCFLDIRSPGLGDTAMYLCATSIYRGSYNEQFFGPGTRLTVL.

This clone has more than one count but fewer than ten. J is TRBJ1-1 and V is TRBV2; the D is unclear. The germline CDR1 and CDR2 sequences are SNHLY and FYNNEI. Trimming took 4 bases from V and 6 from J, leaving 9 bases between them. CDR3 length: 12 residues. CDR3 sequence (DNA): TGTGCCAGCAGTGTTGAGGGTGCTGAAGCTTTCTTT. Protein: CASSVEGAEAFF.

The genes are TRBV5-1 and TRBJ1-6; 7 nucleotides match TRBD1. This CDR3 has 15 residues. Trimming cost V 1 base and J 4 bases; bases outside gene matches: 2. The germline CDR1 and CDR2 sequences are SGHRS and YFSETQ. CDR3 loop: CASSLMGQYNSPLHF. DNA of the CDR3: TGCGCCAGCAGCTTGATGGGACAGTATAATTCACCCCTCCACTTT.

In DNA, the CDR3 is TGTGCCAGCAGCTTTGGGCGGGGGAACAATGAGCAGTTCTTC. Translation gives CASSFGRGNNEQFF. V is TRBV7-2 and J is TRBJ2-1, with TRBD2 matching 7 bases. CDR1 and CDR2 (germline): SGHTA, FQGNSA. This CDR3 comprises 14 residues. The junction had 4 bases not matched to a gene; V was cut back by 3 bases and J by 5 bases.

This chain connects TRBV7-3 to TRBJ2-3; 8 nucleotides match TRBD2. Germline CDR1 SGHTA, CDR2 FQGTGA. The J segment lost 8 bases and the V segment lost 0 bases, leaving 1 base of the junction unmatched. CDR3 length equals 13 residues. The CDR3 reads CASSLTSGGTQYF. The CDR3 DNA reads TGTGCCAGCAGCTTAACAAGCGGGGGTACGCAGTATTTT.

V and J are TRBV7-2 and TRBJ1-1, with 10 bases identical to TRBD1. With 5 bases clipped from V and 4 bases from J, the junction kept 4 bases outside the gene matches. Per the germline V gene, CDR1 is SGHTA and CDR2 is FQGNSA. This CDR3 contains 14 residues. The CDR3: CASSPRTGGTEAFF. The CDR3 DNA follows: TGTGCCAGCAGCCCGAGGACAGGGGGCACTGAAGCTTTCTTT.

This clone appeared a few times. The V and J genes are TRBV11-2 and TRBJ1-2; D possibly corresponds to TRBD1 (5 bases). The germline gives CDR1 SGHAT, CDR2 FQNNGV. The V gene lost 2 bases and the J gene lost 4 bases, with 14 bases spanning the gap. The CDR3 covers 15 residues. This CDR3 reads CASSLKTGSPYGYTF. In nucleotides, the CDR3 is TGTGCCAGCAGCTTAAAAACAGGAAGTCCCTATGGCTACACCTTC.

This clone has only a few counts. The chain carries TRBV9 and TRBJ1-1; maybe TRBD1 (6 bases). Germline loops: CDR1 SGDLS, CDR2 YYNGEE. The V and J ends lost 2 bases and 1 base respectively, with 9 bases between them. CDR3 size: 14 residues. The CDR3: CASSVLGGNTEAFF. In DNA form, the CDR3 reads TGTGCCAGCAGCGTGTTAGGGGGGAACACTGAAGCTTTCTTT.

The chain recombines TRBV29-1 with TRBJ2-7, with 10 bases aligning to TRBD1. This CDR3 contains 14 residues. The germline V gene encodes CDR1 SQVTM and CDR2 ANQGSEA. J gave up 2 bases and V 6 bases, and 7 bases lay outside the gene matches. CDR3 in DNA: TGCAGCGTCTCCCGGGACAGGGGAACCTACGAGCAGTACTTC. Translated, it gives CSVSRDRGTYEQYF.

V and J are TRBV5-1 and TRBJ1-3, with D hard to call. This CDR3 comprises 16 residues. V was pared by 0 bases and J by 2 bases, with 12 bases between. Germline V gives CDR1 SGHRS, CDR2 YFSETQ. The CDR3 reads CASSLAGTEAGNTIYF. The CDR3 nucleotides are TGCGCCAGCAGCTTGGCTGGCACCGAAGCTGGAAACACCATATATTTT.

A single count supports this clone. The chain links TRBV5-1 to TRBJ2-2, with 12 bases identical to TRBD2. The length of the CDR3 is 16 residues. The V segment lost 2 bases and the J segment 6 bases; nucleotides outside the gene matches: 5. Germline V gene data show CDR1 as SGHRS and CDR2 as YFSETQ. The CDR3 spells CASSFTSGGMAGELFF. Written as DNA, the CDR3 is TGCGCCAGCAGCTTCACTAGCGGGGGGATGGCCGGGGAGCTGTTTTTT.

V is TRBV12-5 and J is TRBJ2-3, with D tentatively TRBD2 (7 bases). CDR3 length: 16 amino acids. The germline V and J ends were trimmed by 6 bases and 3 bases, with 19 bases remaining between them. Germline V gene lookup returns CDR1 LGHNT and CDR2 FRNRAP. For the CDR3, the DNA is TGTGCTAGTGGCTCGCCGGGGGGCGCTTTGACAGATACGCAGTATTTT. Residues: CASGSPGGALTDTQYF. The whole variable domain, remainder taken from reference TRBV12-5 and TRBJ2-3, is DARVTQTPRHKVTEMGQEVTMRCQPILGHNTVFWYRQTMMQGLELLAYFRNRAPLDDSGMPKDRFSAEMPDATLATLKIQPSEPRDSAVYFCASGSPGGALTDTQYFGPGTRLTVL.

This chain joins TRBV5-1 and TRBJ1-4; 7 bases map to TRBD1. This CDR3 has 13 amino acids. Germline V gene data show CDR1 as SGHRS and CDR2 as YFSETQ. The ends lost 6 bases at V and 8 bases at J; junction bases unmatched: 7. CDR3 coding DNA: TGCGCCAGCACGACAGGGATAGGAGAAAAACTGTTTTTT. Protein product: CASTTGIGEKLFF.

This sequence joins TRBV5-1 and TRBJ2-1, with 11 positions matching TRBD2. Trimming took 0 bases from V and 9 from J; bases not matched to a gene: 2. CDR3 length equals 14 residues. Germline V gene data show CDR1 as SGHRS and CDR2 as YFSETQ. The CDR3 nucleotides read TGCGCCAGCAGCTTGGACCTAGCGGGAGGTGAGCAGTTCTTC. Translated: CASSLDLAGGEQFF.

The DNA for the CDR3 is TGTGCCAGCAGCCTGGGACAGGGGACCGGGGAGCTGTTTTTT. It codes for CASSLGQGTGELFF. This chain links TRBV7-3 with TRBJ2-2, with 10 bases fitting TRBD1. The J segment lost 5 bases and the V segment lost 5 bases, leaving 2 bases of the junction unmatched. Germline loops: CDR1 SGHTA, CDR2 FQGTGA. The CDR3 is 14 residues long.

The chain joins TRBV7-8 to TRBJ2-3, with D tentatively TRBD2 (6 bases). CDR1 SGHVS and CDR2 FQNEAQ come from the germline V gene. The V end lost 0 bases, the J end lost 2 bases, and 15 bases lay between the germline ends. The CDR3 spans 17 residues. CDR3 protein: CASSLAPRGINTDTQYF. CDR3 bases: TGTGCCAGCAGCTTAGCCCCCCGGGGGATTAACACAGATACGCAGTATTTT.

The chain carries TRBV7-2 and TRBJ1-1; 7 positions match TRBD1. The CDR3 loop spans 15 amino acids. Germline CDR1 reads SGHTA; CDR2 reads FQGNSA. Losses at the gene ends were 5 bases for V and 0 bases for J; bases not matched to a gene: 6. The CDR3 bases are TGTGCCAGCAGCCGCCAAGGGGGCATGAACACTGAAGCTTTCTTT. Translated, it gives CASSRQGGMNTEAFF.

The rearrangement joins TRBV9 to TRBJ2-1, with 8 bases matching TRBD1. Trimming cost V 4 bases and J 9 bases; bases outside gene matches: 6. CDR3 length equals 13 residues. Germline loops: CDR1 SGDLS, CDR2 YYNGEE. The CDR3: CASSPRTGIEQFF. The DNA of the CDR3 is TGTGCCAGCAGCCCTCGGACAGGGATTGAGCAGTTCTTC.

V usage is TRBV5-1 and J usage is TRBJ2-3, with a possible D match to TRBD2 (6 bases). From germline, CDR1 is SGHRS and CDR2 YFSETQ. The V gene lost 3 bases and the J gene lost 6 bases, with 11 bases spanning the gap. The CDR3 contains 13 residues. CDR3 nucleotide sequence: TGCGCCAGCAGCTACGGCGGGACGGATACGCAGTATTTT. The encoded protein is CASSYGGTDTQYF.

The chain joins TRBV7-9 to TRBJ2-7; D might be TRBD1 (6 bases). The CDR3 runs 15 residues. Germline CDR1 reads SEHNR; CDR2 reads FQNEAQ (reference sequence). Trimming took 1 base from V and 4 from J, leaving 14 bases between them. Here the CDR3 reads CASSLVQGVGYEQYF. Here the CDR3 DNA reads TGTGCCAGCAGCTTAGTACAGGGCGTAGGTTACGAGCAGTACTTC.

The chain links TRBV30 to TRBJ2-5; D may be TRBD1 (6 bases). The CDR3 spans 13 residues. The germline gives CDR1 GTSNPN, CDR2 SVGIG (reference sequence). V was shortened by 3 bases and J by 7 bases, with 15 bases between the two germline ends. The CDR3 region has the DNA TGTGCCTGGAGGGCCCGTCAGGGGTTGACCCAGTACTTC. This translates into CAWRARQGLTQYF.

The rearrangement links TRBV2 to TRBJ1-3, with D perhaps TRBD1 (5 bases). CDR3 length: 15 residues. Trimming stripped 8 bases from V and 0 bases from J, with 14 bases between. The germline V gene encodes CDR1 SNHLY and CDR2 FYNNEI. The CDR3 region is CASGQGLVSGNTIYF. The CDR3 DNA is TGTGCCAGCGGGCAGGGCCTTGTCTCTGGAAACACCATATATTTT.

The chain couples TRBV30 to TRBJ2-2; 7 bases are shared with TRBD1. Trimming cost V 3 bases and J 5 bases; bases outside gene matches: 3. This CDR3 has 13 residues. Germline V lookup: CDR1 GTSNPN, CDR2 SVGIG (reference sequence). CDR3 protein: CAWSTGETGELFF. CDR3 nucleotide sequence: TGTGCCTGGAGCACAGGGGAAACCGGGGAGCTGTTTTTT.

V usage is TRBV9 and J usage is TRBJ2-2, with no clear D. The CDR3 totals 17 residues. V dropped 4 bases and J dropped 3 bases, with 19 bases sitting between them. Germline CDR1 is SGDLS and CDR2 is YYNGEE. The CDR3 is CASSFNLRVLDTGELFF. CDR3 in DNA: TGTGCCAGCAGCTTCAACCTCCGGGTGCTAGACACCGGGGAGCTGTTTTTT.

CDR3 coding DNA: TGTGCCAGCAGTGGGGCCAGTCTAAATTCACCCCTCCACTTT. Protein product: CASSGASLNSPLHF. The rearrangement uses TRBV6-1 and TRBJ1-6; D is undetermined. This CDR3 is 14 amino acids long. The germline gives CDR1 MNHNS, CDR2 SASEGT. The ends were cut back, 4 bases at V and 7 bases at J, with 11 bases in the middle.

This sequence joins TRBV11-3 and TRBJ1-1; a weak D match, TRBD1 (5 bases). Germline lookup yields CDR1 SGHNT and CDR2 YENEEA. This CDR3 is built from 13 residues. Trimming removed 3 bases from V and 4 bases from J, with 9 bases in between. For the CDR3, the DNA is TGTGCCAGCAGCTTTACGGGGGTCACTGAAGCTTTCTTT. This encodes CASSFTGVTEAFF.